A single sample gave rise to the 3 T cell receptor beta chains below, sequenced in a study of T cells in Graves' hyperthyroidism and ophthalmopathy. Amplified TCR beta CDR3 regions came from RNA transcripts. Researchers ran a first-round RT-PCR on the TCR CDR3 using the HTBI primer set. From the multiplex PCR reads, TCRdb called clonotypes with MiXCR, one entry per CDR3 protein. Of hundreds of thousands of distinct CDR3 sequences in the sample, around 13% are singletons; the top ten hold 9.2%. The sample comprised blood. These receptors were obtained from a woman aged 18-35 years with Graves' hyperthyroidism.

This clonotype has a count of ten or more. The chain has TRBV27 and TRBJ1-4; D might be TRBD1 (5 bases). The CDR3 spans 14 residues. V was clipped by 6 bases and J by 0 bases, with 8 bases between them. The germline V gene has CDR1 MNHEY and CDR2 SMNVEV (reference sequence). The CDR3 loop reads CASSGTATNEKLFF. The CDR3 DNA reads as TGTGCCAGCAGCGGGACTGCAACTAATGAAAAACTGTTTTTT.

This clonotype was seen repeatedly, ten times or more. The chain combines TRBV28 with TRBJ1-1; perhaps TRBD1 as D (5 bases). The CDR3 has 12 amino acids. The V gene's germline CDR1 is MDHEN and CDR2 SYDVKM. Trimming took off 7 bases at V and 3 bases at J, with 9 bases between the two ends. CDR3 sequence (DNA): TGTGCCAGCAACCGGGGGGACACTGAAGCTTTCTTT. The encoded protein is CASNRGDTEAFF. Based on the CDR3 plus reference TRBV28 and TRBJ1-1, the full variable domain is DVKVTQSSRYLVKRTGEKVFLECVQDMDHENMFWYRQDPGLGLRLIYFSYDVKMKEKGDIPEGYSVSREKKERFSLILESASTNQTSMYLCASNRGDTEAFFGQGTRLTVV.

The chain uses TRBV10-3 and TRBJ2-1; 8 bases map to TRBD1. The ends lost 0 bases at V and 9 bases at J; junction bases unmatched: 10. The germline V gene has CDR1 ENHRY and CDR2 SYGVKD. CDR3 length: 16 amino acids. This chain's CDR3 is CAISESSQGAGIEQFF. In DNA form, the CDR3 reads TGTGCCATCAGTGAGTCGAGTCAGGGGGCGGGAATTGAGCAGTTCTTC.